The 2 T cell receptor beta chains presented below share a single source sample, sequenced in a study of identical twins. TCRdb ran MiXCR on the 5' RACE reads and lists one entry per CDR3 protein. The sample lists about 530,000 distinct CDR3 sequences; about 16% were seen once. The sample was also linked to a second study, of yellow fever vaccine responses in identical twins.

Sequencing was done on a sample of CD4+ T cells sorted from blood. The source of these receptors is a young woman in good health.

In its sample, this clonotype was seen a few times. V usage is TRBV12-3 or TRBV12-4 and J usage is TRBJ2-2, with TRBD2 identical over 13 bases. The CDR3 sequence is 14 residues long. J lost 7 bases, V lost 8 bases, and 4 bases had no gene match. The chain's CDR3 is CASWGTSGVGELFF. CDR3 bases: TGTGCCAGCTGGGGGACTAGCGGGGTCGGGGAGCTGTTTTTT.

This clonotype was seen more than once but under ten times. The chain links TRBV10-3 to TRBJ2-7, with D maybe TRBD1 (6 bases). V was trimmed by 6 bases and J by 4 bases, leaving 22 bases between them. The germline V gene has CDR1 ENHRY and CDR2 SYGVKD. This CDR3 has 16 residues. The CDR3 loop is CAIRKQERGTLYEQYF. The CDR3 nucleotides are TGTGCCATCAGAAAACAGGAGAGGGGGACCTTATACGAGCAGTACTTC.